This T cell receptor beta chain was sequenced during a study of CD4+ T cells in melanoma. The protocol was immunoSEQ multiplex PCR, while the TCRdb copy is restricted to in-frame clones and leaves out a portion. The table has some 110,000 clones, about nine tenths seen once; the top ten hold 2.5% to 3.5%. This clone was counted once. Its specificity is unknown. Germline lookup yields CDR1 ENHRY and CDR2 SYGVKD. This CDR3 region has 16 residues. With V trimmed by 2 bases and J by 6 bases, 7 bases remained unmatched. Overall study findings and caveats: CD8+ T cell, macrophage and B cell function reportedly correlated with neoantigen-specific CD4+ T cells.

The J gene is TRBJ1-6, the V gene TRBV10-3; TRBD1 agrees at 7 bases. The TCR comes from a human donor with melanoma. Sequencing was performed on peripheral blood. The CDR3 protein is CAISETDREVNSPLHF. The CDR3 bases are TGTGCCATCAGTGAGACCGACAGGGAGGTTAATTCACCCCTCCACTTT.